What follows is one T cell receptor (beta chain) and its context. Its antigen is not known. The sample has other DNA sequences that encode this CDR3 too. The protocol was immunoSEQ multiplex PCR, while the TCRdb copy is restricted to in-frame clones and leaves out a portion. The repertoire holds 95,000 to 150,000 clones, around 92% seen once, with 13% to 15% in the top ten. These data belong to a study of T cell responses to AZD1222 COVID-19 vaccine. Regarding the study as a whole: Receipt of two AZD1222 doses was followed by a rise in Spike-specific TCR breadth and depth.

This TCR was sampled from an adult in good health. The starting material was peripheral blood, obtained on day 0 of AZD1222 vaccination.

This CDR3 reads CASSLAGGNYGYTF. CDR3 DNA sequence: TGCGCCAGCAGCTTGGCCGGCGGCAACTATGGCTACACCTTC. The chain carries TRBV5-1 and TRBJ1-2; no firm D call. Germline V gene sequence: CDR1 SGHRS, CDR2 YFSETQ. The ends were cut back, 0 bases at V and 2 bases at J, with 8 bases in the middle. This CDR3 has 14 residues. Variable domain in full (rest from reference TRBV5-1 and TRBJ1-2): KAGVTQTPRYLIKTRGQQVTLSCSPISGHRSVSWYQQTPGQGLQFLFEYFSETQRNKGNFPGRFSGRQFSNSRSEMNVSTLELGDSALYLCASSLAGGNYGYTFGSGTRLTVV.